The 29 T cell receptor beta chains presented below share a single source sample, sequenced in a study of T cells in Graves' hyperthyroidism and ophthalmopathy. RNA transcripts gave rise to amplified TCR beta CDR3 regions. The HTBI primer set served for first-round RT-PCR of the TCR CDR3. TCRdb recomputed calls from the multiplex PCR reads with MiXCR, one row per CDR3 protein. Among 600,000 to 900,000 distinct CDR3 sequences, roughly 15% were seen once, and the ten largest hold under 9.5%. The sequenced sample consisted of blood. The origin of the receptors is a man in his late teens or twenties with Graves' hyperthyroidism.

V and J are TRBV5-1 and TRBJ2-1; 11 bases fit TRBD2. The germline gives CDR1 SGHRS, CDR2 YFSETQ. V shed 0 bases and J 2 bases; nucleotides not matched to a gene: 1. CDR3 size: 16 residues. This chain's CDR3 is CASSLATSGAYNEQFF. The CDR3 bases are TGCGCCAGCAGCTTGGCGACTAGCGGGGCCTACAATGAGCAGTTCTTC.

This clonotype was observed many times. The chain joins TRBV3-1 to TRBJ2-3, with D possibly TRBD2 on 5 matching bases. V was shortened by 0 bases and J by 6 bases, with 13 bases between the two germline ends. The germline gives CDR1 LGHDT, CDR2 YNNKEL (reference sequence). CDR3 size: 15 residues. The CDR3 coding sequence is TGTGCCAGCAGCCAAGAAGGACTCCCAAGGGATACGCAGTATTTT. Amino acids: CASSQEGLPRDTQYF.

The chain recombines TRBV11-3 with TRBJ2-7, with 9 bases that match TRBD2. The CDR3 is 15 residues long. In germline, CDR1 is SGHNT, CDR2 YENEEA. With V trimmed by 1 base and J by 4 bases, 5 bases remained unmatched. The CDR3 region is CASSLVGSGRYEQYF. The CDR3 DNA follows: TGTGCCAGCAGCTTAGTGGGGAGCGGGAGGTACGAGCAGTACTTC.

This clonotype was picked up many times. The chain couples TRBV6-5 to TRBJ1-3, with D possibly being TRBD1 (5 bases). CDR3 length: 15 residues. In germline, CDR1 is MNHEY, CDR2 SVGAGI. V was shortened by 0 bases and J by 1 base, with 7 bases between the two germline ends. As DNA, the CDR3 is TGTGCCAGCAGTTACTCGTCAGGGTCTGGAAACACCATATATTTT. It codes for CASSYSSGSGNTIYF.

This clonotype was counted a few times. The chain employs TRBV12-5 and TRBJ2-5; no clear D. The CDR3 spans 13 residues. Trimming took 5 bases from V and 5 from J, leaving 12 bases between them. Germline CDR1 and CDR2: LGHNT and FRNRAP. The CDR3 region has the DNA TGTGCTAGTGGTCGTGATAGCAGCGAGACCCAGTACTTC. This encodes CASGRDSSETQYF.

The chain carries TRBV28 and TRBJ2-1; tentatively, D is TRBD2 (6 bases). The V gene lost 3 bases and the J gene lost 0 bases, with 27 bases spanning the gap. The germline gives CDR1 MDHEN, CDR2 SYDVKM. CDR3 length: 21 amino acids. Here the CDR3 reads CASSLSPGLIGGGSSYNEQFF. The CDR3 DNA is TGTGCCAGCAGTTTGTCGCCAGGGTTGATAGGTGGGGGGAGCTCCTACAATGAGCAGTTCTTC.

The V call is TRBV20-1, the J call TRBJ2-7, with 7 bases that match TRBD2. The CDR3 runs to 16 residues. The V segment lost 6 bases and the J segment 3 bases; nucleotides outside the gene matches: 17. Germline V lookup: CDR1 DFQATT, CDR2 SNEGSKA (reference sequence). The CDR3 DNA follows: TGCAGTGCCCCCAGGCTAGCGGAGGCGGGAGACTACGAGCAGTACTTC. It specifies CSAPRLAEAGDYEQYF.

The chain joins TRBV29-1 to TRBJ2-3, with 11 bases identical to TRBD2. The CDR3 consists of 16 residues. V was pared by 3 bases and J by 0 bases, with 5 bases of the junction left unmatched. Germline lookup yields CDR1 SQVTM and CDR2 ANQGSEA. The CDR3 reads CSVDSGRASSTDTQYF. CDR3 bases: TGCAGCGTTGATAGCGGGAGGGCCTCTAGCACAGATACGCAGTATTTT.

Of note for this clonotype: With a much larger clone just one base away, this may be a read error. The CDR3 end shows no conserved phenylalanine or tryptophan, and so a read error is likely. The rearrangement uses TRBV7-2 and TRBJ1-5; D may be TRBD1 (6 bases). The CDR3 runs 16 residues. Trimming took 5 bases from V and 2 from J, leaving 16 bases between them. Germline assignment: CDR1 SGHTA and CDR2 FQGNSA. As DNA, the CDR3 is TGTGCCAGCAGCCCGCAGTCAGGGGCCCGCAATCAGCCCCAGCATTCT. It specifies CASSPQSGARNQPQHS.

V gene TRBV6-2 or TRBV6-3 combines with J gene TRBJ2-7; 9 positions match TRBD1. This CDR3 has 18 amino acids. Looked up from germline, CDR1 is MNHEY and CDR2 is SVGEGT. The ends lost 2 bases at V and 1 base at J; junction bases unmatched: 12. The CDR3 is CASSYPSRDRDRSYEQYF. The CDR3 DNA is TGTGCCAGCAGTTACCCGTCCCGGGACAGGGATAGGTCCTACGAGCAGTACTTC.

This clonotype has a handful of counts. CDR3: CASSPSGIGELFF. The CDR3 DNA sequence: TGTGCCAGCTCACCAAGCGGGATAGGGGAGCTGTTTTTT. The chain joins TRBV18 to TRBJ2-2, with 7 positions matching TRBD2. V was clipped by 2 bases and J by 8 bases; unmatched bases: 2. This CDR3 is 13 amino acids long. The germline gives CDR1 KGHSH, CDR2 LQKENI.

The chain has TRBV5-1 and TRBJ2-2; 9 bases match TRBD2. The germline CDR1 and CDR2 sequences are SGHRS and YFSETQ. The CDR3 covers 16 residues. Trimming removed 2 bases from V and 8 bases from J; junction bases left unmatched: 10. This chain's CDR3 is CASSFHAGGPRGELFF. CDR3 bases: TGCGCCAGCAGCTTCCACGCGGGAGGGCCGCGGGGGGAGCTGTTTTTT.

This clonotype showed up just a few times. The chain carries TRBV7-8 and TRBJ1-5; a weak D match, TRBD1 (6 bases). The CDR3 totals 17 residues. Germline CDR1 is SGHVS and CDR2 is FQNEAQ. With 4 bases removed from V and 0 bases from J, the gap between germline ends came to 16 bases. The CDR3 bases are TGTGCCAGCAGCTCTGACTACAGGGCTTATAGCAATCAGCCCCAGCATTTT. Protein product: CASSSDYRAYSNQPQHF.

The chain uses TRBV28 and TRBJ1-4; possible D gene TRBD1, 5 bases. The CDR3 spans 13 residues. Trimming cost V 8 bases and J 6 bases, with 13 bases left between them. Germline V lookup: CDR1 MDHEN, CDR2 SYDVKM. As DNA, the CDR3 is TGTGCCAGCGGGGGGGGGTCGGATGAAAAACTGTTTTTT. This translates into CASGGGSDEKLFF.

This clonotype appeared a few times. The chain is built from TRBV7-2 and TRBJ1-1; tentative D call: TRBD1 (5 bases). The V end was cut by 2 bases, the J end by 1 base, with 17 bases between. The germline CDR1 and CDR2 sequences are SGHTA and FQGNSA. This CDR3 contains 17 residues. The CDR3 here is CASSLLIIGTANTEAFF. The CDR3 DNA follows: TGTGCCAGCAGCTTATTAATTATCGGGACGGCGAACACTGAAGCTTTCTTT. Using reference TRBV7-2 and TRBJ1-1 for the parts outside the CDR3, the full variable domain is GAGVSQSPSNKVTEKGKDVELRCDPISGHTALYWYRQSLGQGLEFLIYFQGNSAPDKSGLPSDRFSAERTGGSVSTLTIQRTQQEDSAVYLCASSLLIIGTANTEAFFGQGTRLTVV.

This clonotype was recorded at least ten times. V gene TRBV18 combines with J gene TRBJ1-2; a possible D gene is TRBD1 (5 bases). The germline V gene encodes CDR1 KGHSH and CDR2 LQKENI. The length of the CDR3 is 18 residues. Trimming removed 3 bases at V and 8 bases at J, with 28 bases between. The CDR3 reads CASSPDAGTRTSLRGYTF. The CDR3 DNA reads as TGTGCCAGCTCACCGGATGCCGGGACCCGGACGTCGCTTAGGGGCTACACCTTC.

The chain recombines TRBV30 with TRBJ2-7; the D gene could be TRBD1 or TRBD2 (5 bases each). V lost 5 bases and J 3 bases, leaving 14 bases between the germline ends. Germline V CDR1 and CDR2: GTSNPN, SVGIG (reference sequence). The CDR3 runs 13 residues. The CDR3 reads CAWAPGANYEQYF. The CDR3 bases are TGTGCCTGGGCCCCCGGGGCTAACTACGAGCAGTACTTC.

In this sample, this clonotype turned up many times. The chain uses TRBV2 and TRBJ1-5; 7 positions match TRBD1. Germline assignment: CDR1 SNHLY and CDR2 FYNNEI. This CDR3 is built from 15 residues. The V and J ends lost 7 bases and 4 bases, in that order; junction bases with no gene match: 10. The CDR3 nucleotides are TGTGCCAGCAAGGGGCAGGGGGTCCGAAATCAGCCCCAGCATTTT. Protein sequence: CASKGQGVRNQPQHF.

This rearrangement joins TRBV6-5 to TRBJ2-7, with a weak D call TRBD2 (7 bases). The CDR3 sequence is 16 residues long. Between the trimmed V and J ends, which lost 2 bases and 7 bases, there was a span of 21 bases. CDR1 and CDR2 from the germline V gene are MNHEY and SVGAGI. The CDR3 DNA follows: TGTGCCAGCAGTTACCGGTTGCGGGGGCCAGGAGGAGAGCAGTACTTC. Translating it yields CASSYRLRGPGGEQYF.

In its sample, this clonotype was seen many times. This CDR3 reads CASSWSYGTEAFF. DNA of the CDR3: TGTGCCAGCAGTTGGTCCTATGGGACTGAAGCTTTCTTT. The rearrangement joins TRBV6-2 or TRBV6-3 to TRBJ1-1; D unclear. The CDR3 has 13 amino acids. Germline CDR1 MNHEY, CDR2 SVGEGT. V lost 4 bases, J lost 5 bases, and 11 bases lay in between.

This sequence joins TRBV28 and TRBJ2-3; TRBD2 is a possible D gene (5 bases). This CDR3 is 15 amino acids long. Per the germline V gene, CDR1 is MDHEN and CDR2 is SYDVKM. Deletions cut 4 bases from V and 4 bases from J, with 15 bases between. DNA for the CDR3: TGTGCCAGCAGTTCGGTCGGAGGTAGGGCAGATACGCAGTATTTT. Its translation is CASSSVGGRADTQYF.

This clonotype was counted ten times or more. This chain joins TRBV28 and TRBJ1-1; D is unresolved. V gave up 8 bases and J gave up 3 bases, with 10 bases separating them. Germline V gene sequence: CDR1 MDHEN, CDR2 SYDVKM. The CDR3 spans 12 residues. CDR3 loop: CASRTTDTEAFF. Here the CDR3 DNA reads TGTGCCAGCCGTACGACGGACACTGAAGCTTTCTTT. Drawing the rest from reference TRBV28 and TRBJ1-1, the complete variable domain is DVKVTQSSRYLVKRTGEKVFLECVQDMDHENMFWYRQDPGLGLRLIYFSYDVKMKEKGDIPEGYSVSREKKERFSLILESASTNQTSMYLCASRTTDTEAFFGQGTRLTVV.

The table lists this clonotype with many counts. V usage is TRBV30 and J usage is TRBJ2-4; 9 bases are a match to TRBD2. The length of the CDR3 is 15 residues. Germline-derived CDR1 and CDR2 are GTSNPN and SVGIG (reference sequence). V gave up 1 base and J gave up 7 bases; unmatched junction bases: 8. Written as DNA, the CDR3 is TGTGCCTGGAGTGCCTTTAGCGGGAGCGGGAACATTCAGTACTTC. Protein product: CAWSAFSGSGNIQYF.

The V and J genes are TRBV13 and TRBJ2-1; D not resolved. The V gene's germline CDR1 is PRHDT and CDR2 FYEKMQ (reference sequence). The CDR3 length is 15 residues. The germline V and J ends were trimmed by 2 bases and 3 bases, with 11 bases remaining between them. The CDR3 DNA sequence: TGTGCCAGCAGCTTAAAGGCCCGCTTCTACAATGAGCAGTTCTTC. It translates to CASSLKARFYNEQFF.

V is TRBV19 and J is TRBJ2-5; 8 bases align to TRBD1. CDR3 length: 17 residues. Germline V lookup: CDR1 LNHDA, CDR2 SQIVND (reference sequence). The V segment lost 7 bases and the J segment 1 base; nucleotides outside the gene matches: 14. CDR3 DNA sequence: TGTGCCAGTACCACCGGGACAGGTATCCCCACCCAAGAGACCCAGTACTTC. Amino acids: CASTTGTGIPTQETQYF.

With regard to this clonotype: Mismatch with germline at one junction end may stem from a read error. This sequence joins TRBV7-9 and TRBJ2-7, with D possibly being TRBD1 (6 bases). CDR3 length: 13 amino acids. Per germline, CDR1 SEHNR and CDR2 FQNEAQ (reference sequence). The CDR3 nucleotides are TGTGCCAGCAGCCGGGACATCTCCTGCGAGCAGTACTTC. This translates into CASSRDISCEQYF.

This clonotype was detected only a few times. The chain is built from TRBV20-1 and TRBJ2-7; 12 positions agree with TRBD2. Trimming at V came to 5 bases and at J to 9 bases, leaving 11 bases not matched to a gene. Germline V gene sequence: CDR1 DFQATT, CDR2 SNEGSKA (reference sequence). The CDR3 extends over 14 amino acids. The CDR3: CSAPQSSGRALQYF. CDR3 bases: TGCAGTGCTCCTCAATCTAGCGGGAGGGCCTTGCAGTACTTC.

This chain uses TRBV6-5 with TRBJ2-3, with D possibly TRBD2 on 5 matching bases. The V end was cut by 2 bases, the J end by 8 bases, with 20 bases between. Germline V gives CDR1 MNHEY, CDR2 SVGAGI. The CDR3 covers 16 residues. In DNA form, the CDR3 reads TGTGCCAGCAGTTACCAGATGAGGGCTTTCTCACTTACGCAGTATTTT. This sequence encodes CASSYQMRAFSLTQYF.

This clonotype was observed a handful of times. V usage is TRBV20-1 and J usage is TRBJ2-7, with TRBD2 identical over 11 bases. Trimming cost V 0 bases and J 0 bases; bases outside gene matches: 7. Germline V lookup: CDR1 DFQATT, CDR2 SNEGSKA (reference sequence). This CDR3 has 17 residues. The CDR3: CSARDALAGDPSYEQYF. The CDR3 nucleotides are TGCAGTGCTAGAGATGCACTAGCGGGAGACCCCTCCTACGAGCAGTACTTC.